What follows are 24 T cell receptor beta chains derived from one specimen sequenced in a study of T-cell reconstitution after alpha-beta-depleted transplantation in children. Unique molecular identifiers were used to barcode this TCRbeta library. TCRdb reprocessed the PCR reads with MiXCR, giving one entry per CDR3 protein. The sample carries about 610,000 distinct CDR3 sequences, roughly 30% recorded once. Material: PBMCs, obtained before TCRalphabeta/CD19-depleted stem cell transplant. The receptors derive from a boy in the first two years of life with Wiskott-Aldrich syndrome, due to receive a stem cell transplant.

The chain links TRBV18 to TRBJ2-7; 14 nucleotides agree with TRBD2. Germline-derived CDR1 and CDR2 are KGHSH and LQKENI. J was trimmed by 2 bases and V by 8 bases; bases with no gene match: 8. This CDR3 region has 16 residues. CDR3 bases: TGTGCCAGCACGGGACTAGCGGGAGAAATTGCCTACGAGCAGTACTTC. It is translated as CASTGLAGEIAYEQYF.

The chain is built from TRBV6-1 and TRBJ2-7, with TRBD2 matching 13 bases. This CDR3 has 16 residues. J lost 5 bases, V lost 6 bases, and 10 bases had no gene match. CDR1 MNHNS and CDR2 SASEGT come from the germline V gene. CDR3 residues: CASRFGLAGVLDEQYF. CDR3 coding DNA: TGTGCCAGCAGATTCGGACTAGCGGGAGTACTGGACGAGCAGTACTTC.

The chain joins TRBV6-5 to TRBJ2-1; D is undetermined. The V end was cut by 8 bases, the J end by 7 bases, with 9 bases between. From germline, CDR1 is MNHEY and CDR2 SVGAGI. The CDR3 runs 11 residues. As DNA, the CDR3 is TGTGCCAGCGTTGACTTTAATGAGCAGTTCTTC. This codes for CASVDFNEQFF.

This sequence joins TRBV6-2 or TRBV6-3 and TRBJ1-1; maybe TRBD1 (5 bases). The CDR3 loop spans 14 amino acids. Germline CDR1 MNHEY, CDR2 SVGEGT. The V gene lost 6 bases and the J gene lost 5 bases, with 16 bases spanning the gap. CDR3 protein: CASSIARQGTEAFF. The CDR3 DNA reads TGTGCCAGCAGCATCGCTCGGCAGGGTACTGAAGCTTTCTTT.

This clonotype occurred a few times. This rearrangement joins TRBV12-3 or TRBV12-4 to TRBJ2-1; 9 nucleotides align to TRBD2. The CDR3 extends over 21 amino acids. The V segment lost 2 bases and the J segment 8 bases; nucleotides outside the gene matches: 25. The CDR3 nucleotides read TGTGCCAGCAGTTTACGAGTGGGGGCCAGCGCGGGAGGGCCCTCGGCCGATGAGCAGTTCTTC. Protein: CASSLRVGASAGGPSADEQFF.

The V gene is TRBV10-3, the J gene TRBJ2-7; D is unclear. The CDR3 contains 15 residues. The V gene's germline CDR1 is ENHRY and CDR2 SYGVKD. The V end lost 10 bases, the J end lost 1 base, and 20 bases lay between the germline ends. CDR3 sequence (DNA): TGTGCCAGCAGCCAATCGACCTCCCCATCCTACGAGCAGTACTTC. This translates into CASSQSTSPSYEQYF.

The gene calls are TRBV24-1 and TRBJ1-5; 9 bases map to TRBD1. V lost 3 bases, J lost 5 bases, and 7 bases stayed unmatched. The germline V gene has CDR1 KGHDR and CDR2 SFDVKD. The CDR3 is made up of 16 amino acids. The CDR3, as DNA: TGTGCCACCAGTGATGCCGGGACAGGGAGGGATCAGCCCCAGCATTTT. It encodes CATSDAGTGRDQPQHF.

This clonotype has just a few counts. The chain links TRBV6-1 to TRBJ2-5; 15 nucleotides match TRBD2. Germline trimming cut 6 bases from V and 5 bases from J; bases unmatched to any gene: 7. The length of the CDR3 is 16 residues. Germline values: CDR1 MNHNS, CDR2 SASEGT. As DNA, the CDR3 is TGTGCCAGCAGAAGGACTAGCGGGAGGGAGCGGGAGACCCAGTACTTC. This encodes CASRRTSGRERETQYF.

This clonotype came up a few times. The chain uses TRBV12-3 or TRBV12-4 and TRBJ1-2; TRBD1 matches at 8 bases. The trim removed 0 bases at V and 10 bases at J, leaving 7 bases unmatched. This CDR3 is 14 amino acids long. CDR3 sequence: CASSLARTGLAYTF. The CDR3 DNA is TGTGCCAGCAGTTTAGCCCGGACAGGGTTGGCCTACACCTTC.

The sample holds many counts of this clonotype. The V and J genes are TRBV6-1 and TRBJ2-3; 7 bases are a match to TRBD2. The CDR3 runs 13 residues. After removal of 6 bases from V and 7 bases from J, the junction contained 7 bases not matched to a gene. Germline CDR1 reads MNHNS; CDR2 reads SASEGT. The DNA for the CDR3 is TGTGCCAGCAGACGAGGACTAGAGAATACGCAGTATTTT. It encodes CASRRGLENTQYF.

This clonotype was counted between two and nine times. V and J are TRBV5-1 and TRBJ2-3, with D possibly TRBD2 on 6 matching bases. CDR3 length: 15 amino acids. Germline V lookup: CDR1 SGHRS, CDR2 YFSETQ. Trimming left V 3 bases short and J 4 bases short, with 15 bases between. CDR3 sequence: CASSSQAGPPDTQYF. The CDR3 nucleotides read TGCGCCAGCAGCTCCCAAGCGGGTCCCCCAGATACGCAGTATTTT.

The chain joins TRBV5-1 to TRBJ2-1; 15 nucleotides agree with TRBD2. The CDR3 extends over 18 amino acids. Germline V CDR1 and CDR2: SGHRS, YFSETQ. V dropped 3 bases and J dropped 5; count of bases not matched to a gene: 9. In DNA form, the CDR3 reads TGCGCCAGCAGCTCTGGACTAGCGGGAGGGTGGGTAGACAATGAGCAGTTCTTC. This translates into CASSSGLAGGWVDNEQFF. Supplemented by reference TRBV5-1 and TRBJ2-1, the full variable domain reads KAGVTQTPRYLIKTRGQQVTLSCSPISGHRSVSWYQQTPGQGLQFLFEYFSETQRNKGNFPGRFSGRQFSNSRSEMNVSTLELGDSALYLCASSSGLAGGWVDNEQFFGPGTRLTVL.

This chain uses TRBV5-1 with TRBJ2-7; 8 bases line up with TRBD2. V shed 3 bases, J shed 5 bases, and the junction held 7 bases outside the gene matches. The CDR3 has 14 residues. Germline V gene sequence: CDR1 SGHRS, CDR2 YFSETQ. CDR3 residues: CASSSGGQVDEQYF. The DNA for the CDR3 is TGCGCCAGCAGCTCGGGGGGGCAGGTCGACGAGCAGTACTTC.

The V call is TRBV7-2, the J call TRBJ2-1; TRBD2 matches at 9 bases. This CDR3 contains 13 residues. The ends lost 7 bases at V and 9 bases at J; junction bases unmatched: 7. Germline loops: CDR1 SGHTA, CDR2 FQGNSA. CDR3 in amino acids: CASTLLAGSEQFF. CDR3 nucleotide sequence: TGTGCCAGCACCCTCCTAGCGGGAAGTGAGCAGTTCTTC.

V usage is TRBV7-2 and J usage is TRBJ1-5; TRBD1 matches at 8 bases. CDR1 and CDR2 (germline): SGHTA, FQGNSA. V was clipped by 3 bases and J by 4 bases; unmatched bases: 5. This CDR3 spans 15 amino acids. The CDR3 DNA reads as TGTGCCAGCAGCTTTCACCGGGACAGGAATCAGCCCCAGCATTTT. As protein: CASSFHRDRNQPQHF.

This chain joins TRBV9 and TRBJ2-3; D is perhaps TRBD2 (6 bases). Germline CDR1 and CDR2: SGDLS and YYNGEE. CDR3 length equals 15 residues. The V end lost 4 bases, the J end lost 0 bases, and 12 bases lay between the germline ends. CDR3 in DNA: TGTGCCAGCAGCATAATCGGGACTAGCACAGATACGCAGTATTTT. It codes for CASSIIGTSTDTQYF.

This chain uses TRBV2 with TRBJ1-4; D remains ambiguous. The CDR3 totals 11 residues. Trimming cost V 9 bases and J 7 bases, with 9 bases left between them. Germline-derived CDR1 and CDR2 are SNHLY and FYNNEI. The CDR3 DNA sequence: TGTGCCAGAGCCGGGCGTGAAAAACTGTTTTTT. It yields the protein CARAGREKLFF.

This chain connects TRBV29-1 to TRBJ2-1; 10 nucleotides match TRBD2. Per the germline V gene, CDR1 is SQVTM and CDR2 is ANQGSEA. This CDR3 contains 14 residues. V lost 6 bases and J lost 6; bases outside the gene matches: 8. In DNA, the CDR3 is TGCAGCGTGAAGGGACTAGCGATTATCAATGAGCAGTTCTTC. It codes for CSVKGLAIINEQFF.

This clonotype came up a few times. The chain carries TRBV6-1 and TRBJ2-2, with TRBD1 as a possible D gene (6 bases). The germline V gene has CDR1 MNHNS and CDR2 SASEGT. The CDR3 totals 13 residues. V was clipped by 6 bases and J by 6 bases, with 11 bases between them. The CDR3 region has the DNA TGTGCCAGCAGAAAACAGGGAGCCGGGGAGCTGTTTTTT. Residues: CASRKQGAGELFF.

This clonotype has just a few counts. The V call is TRBV12-3 or TRBV12-4, the J call TRBJ1-5; tentative D call: TRBD1 (6 bases). V was trimmed by 6 bases and J by 4 bases, leaving 16 bases between them. The length of the CDR3 is 15 residues. The CDR3 DNA is TGTGCCAGCAGACTACAGGGAGGGAAGAATCAGCCCCAGCATTTT. This encodes CASRLQGGKNQPQHF.

V usage is TRBV3-1 and J usage is TRBJ2-7; the match to TRBD2 covers 10 bases. Germline lookup yields CDR1 LGHDT and CDR2 YNNKEL (reference sequence). Trimming took 0 bases from V and 4 from J; bases not matched to a gene: 9. CDR3 length: 17 amino acids. The CDR3 nucleotides are TGTGCCAGCAGCCAAGATCCTAGCGGGAGAAGAATTTACGAGCAGTACTTC. This translates into CASSQDPSGRRIYEQYF.

In this sample, this clonotype turned up a few times. The chain recombines TRBV20-1 with TRBJ1-1; D gene uncertain. This CDR3 contains 9 residues. V was pared by 5 bases and J by 8 bases, with 6 bases between. Germline CDR1 reads DFQATT; CDR2 reads SNEGSKA (reference sequence). The CDR3 DNA follows: TGCAGTGCTCCCCGGGAAGCTTTCTTT. It translates to CSAPREAFF.

V is TRBV5-4 and J is TRBJ2-6; D call uncertain. In germline, CDR1 is SGHNT, CDR2 YYREEE (reference sequence). The V and J ends lost 3 bases and 4 bases respectively, with 14 bases between them. This CDR3 is 16 amino acids long. The CDR3 region is CASSSDKELGANVLTF. The CDR3, as DNA: TGTGCCAGCAGCTCAGACAAGGAGTTGGGGGCCAACGTCCTGACTTTC.

This clonotype was seen a few times. This chain uses TRBV29-1 with TRBJ2-7; D not certain. Germline CDR1 and CDR2: SQVTM and ANQGSEA. Trimming took off 4 bases at V and 2 bases at J, with 9 bases between the two ends. CDR3 length: 12 residues. CDR3 loop: CSVVGLTYEQYF. The CDR3 DNA sequence: TGCAGCGTTGTTGGTCTGACCTACGAGCAGTACTTC.